The rows below give T cell receptor beta chains drawn from one sample of a study of tumor-infiltrating lymphocytes in primary liver carcinoma. TCRdb re-derived calls from the multiplex PCR reads in MiXCR, one entry per CDR3 protein. The sample consists of roughly 100,000 distinct CDR3 sequences, about two thirds of them appearing once. Sequencing used liver tumor tissue from sampling region 2. All receptors come from a woman aged 60-75 years with primary liver carcinoma and hepatitis B virus infection. Both conserved end residues are part of each CDR3. D genes are given only for firm matches. A clone size is listed for some rows: how often the clone was seen (once, few, many), or a class if it is expanded.

TRBJ1-1,NA,NA,TRBV29-1,TGCAGCGCTGCCGAACAGCCGAACACTGAATCTTTCTTT,CSAAEQPNTESFF
TRBJ2-4,NA,NA,TRBV20-1,TGCAGTGCTGGAGCGGGGCTCGCCGGGGGGCCCCAAAACATTCAGTACTTC,CSAGAGLAGGPQNIQYF
TRBJ2-5,NA,NA,TRBV10-3,TGTGCCATCAGTCCCGGCCAGGGAGAGACCCAGTACTTC,CAISPGQGETQYF
TRBJ2-7,many,NA,TRBV12-3/TRBV12-4,TGTGCCAGCAGTTTTTATGGGGACACCGAGCAGTACTTC,CASSFYGDTEQYF
TRBJ1-6,NA,NA,TRBV11-3,TGTACCAGCAGCCCTCCCGAGGCGGGAGATTCACCCCTCCAATTT,CTSSPPEAGDSPLQF
TRBJ2-1,NA,NA,TRBV6-6,TGTGCCAGCAGTTACATTAGATCTGGTGAGCAATTCTTC,CASSYIRSGEQFF
TRBJ2-1,once,NA,TRBV29-1,TGCACTGTTGAACAGAGTTCCTACTATGAGCAGTTCTTC,CTVEQSSYYEQFF
TRBJ2-5,once,TRBD2,TRBV12-3/TRBV12-4,TGTACCAGCAGTATACTAGCGGGGATCCAAGAGACCCAGTACTTC,CTSSILAGIQETQYF
TRBJ1-3,many,NA,TRBV7-9,TGTGCCAGCAGCTTAGCCCGCGCCCGGGGGAACACCATATATTTT,CASSLARARGNTIYF
TRBJ1-2,many,NA,TRBV7-9,TGTGCCAGCAGCTTAGACATCTATGGCTACACCTTC,CASSLDIYGYTF
TRBJ2-1,many,TRBD2,TRBV12-3/TRBV12-4,TGTGCCAGCAGCGCCGGGACTAGCGGAACCTCCTACAATGAGCAGTTCTTC,CASSAGTSGTSYNEQFF
TRBJ1-2,NA,NA,TRBV6-5,TGTGCCAGCTCGGGATTACACTGGCAGGAATATGGCTACACCTTC,CASSGLHWQEYGYTF
TRBJ2-1,NA,NA,TRBV11-3,TGTGCCAGCGGCTTAGGGTTCGGCGGGCTCTTCTACAATGAGCAGTTCTTC,CASGLGFGGLFYNEQFF
TRBJ2-3,NA,NA,TRBV11-2,TGTGCCAACAGCTCAGATCGAGGAGATACGCAATATTTT,CANSSDRGDTQYF
TRBJ1-3,many,NA,TRBV30,TGTGCCTGGAGAAACAGGGAATCCTCTGGAAACACCATATATTTT,CAWRNRESSGNTIYF
TRBJ1-2,NA,NA,TRBV5-1,TGCGCCAGCAGATCCGACCCTACCGTGGGTGGCTACACCTTC,CASRSDPTVGGYTF
TRBJ2-5,NA,NA,TRBV4-2,TGTGCCAGCAACCAAACCGGGGCTAGGAATGCCCCAGAGACCCAGTACTTC,CASNQTGARNAPETQYF
TRBJ2-5,many,NA,TRBV28,TGTGCCACCAGCCCCCCAACAGAGTACCAAGAGACCCAGTACTTC,CATSPPTEYQETQYF
TRBJ2-3,NA,TRBD2,TRBV6-5,TGTGCCAGCAGTTACTCTCTTAGCGGGAGTCGCTTCACGCAGTATTTT,CASSYSLSGSRFTQYF
TRBJ2-5,once,NA,TRBV28,TGTGCCAGCAGTTTTTGGTTCGGGCCCAAGGTGGGGCAAGAGACCCAGTACTTC,CASSFWFGPKVGQETQYF
TRBJ2-5,NA,NA,TRBV11-2,TGTGCCAGTCGCTTGGGGGGTGAGACCCAGTACTTC,CASRLGGETQYF
TRBJ1-5,many,NA,TRBV6-1,TGTGCCAGCAGTGACAGACAGTATAGCAATCAGCCCCAGCATTTT,CASSDRQYSNQPQHF
TRBJ2-1,NA,NA,TRBV29-1,TGCAGCGTTGAACGTCTAGTGGGAGGAAACAATGAGCAGTTCTTC,CSVERLVGGNNEQFF
TRBJ2-3,NA,TRBD2,TRBV11-2,TGTGCCAGTAGCTCGGGACTAGCGGGACCGGATATGCAGTATTTT,CASSSGLAGPDMQYF
TRBJ1-3,few,NA,TRBV5-1,TGCGCCAGCAGCCCGCGCAGTACAGGGTTCTCTGGAAACACCATATATTTT,CASSPRSTGFSGNTIYF